The clone carrying this T cell receptor beta chain was seen once. TCRdb keeps only in-frame clones here, not all; method: immunoSEQ multiplex PCR. Found here are roughly 100,000 clones, around 90% of them singletons; the top ten hold more than 2.5%. The data belong to a study of glioma-infiltrating T cells after dendritic cell vaccination. Study in general: Glioblastoma patients came from Phase I and II dendritic cell vaccination trials. Monocyte-derived dendritic cells, cultured approximately 7 days with IL-4 and GM-CSF, were pulsed with autologous tumor lysate.

Time point reported: after dendritic cell vaccination, including at tumor progression/relapse. PBMC were collected before vaccination, two weeks after the third vaccination, and at progression. Between the trimmed V and J ends, which lost 7 bases and 3 bases, there was a span of 13 bases. The CDR3 is 13 amino acids. The germline gives CDR1 SNHLY, CDR2 FYNNEI. The TCR comes from a human donor with glioblastoma. The chain combines TRBV2 with TRBJ2-7, with D perhaps matching TRBD1 (6 bases). The sample consisted of blood, taken after dendritic cell vaccination. The CDR3 coding sequence is TGTGCCAGCAACCGACAGGCGCTCTACGAGCAGTACTTC. Translated: CASNRQALYEQYF.